Below, 7 T cell receptor beta chains from the same sample are listed, as sequenced in a study of T cells in Graves' hyperthyroidism and ophthalmopathy. RNA transcripts served as the template for amplifying TCR beta CDR3 regions. With the HTBI primer set, the TCR CDR3 went through a first round of RT-PCR. One entry per CDR3 protein results from TCRdb running MiXCR on the multiplex PCR reads. The sample lists 700,000 or so distinct CDR3 sequences; about 15% were seen once. The sequenced sample consisted of blood. These receptor sequences come from a man younger than 35 with Graves' hyperthyroidism.

This clonotype was seen more than once but under ten times. The V and J genes are TRBV9 and TRBJ1-1; D might be TRBD1 (6 bases). The CDR3 is 15 residues long. Germline-derived CDR1 and CDR2 are SGDLS and YYNGEE. The ends were cut back, 3 bases at V and 3 bases at J, with 15 bases in the middle. CDR3 sequence reads: CASSGGAGSDTEAFF. Here the CDR3 DNA reads TGTGCCAGCAGCGGGGGGGCAGGGTCTGACACTGAAGCTTTCTTT.

In its sample, this clonotype was seen a few times. The gene calls are TRBV18 and TRBJ2-1, with TRBD2 matching 11 bases. Trimming took 0 bases from V and 4 from J; bases not matched to a gene: 8. Per germline, CDR1 KGHSH and CDR2 LQKENI. The CDR3 spans 18 residues. The CDR3 DNA sequence: TGTGCCAGCTCACCACCGAGATTGGGACTAGCGGATTACAATGAGCAGTTCTTC. Encoded protein: CASSPPRLGLADYNEQFF. The full variable domain, with the rest looked up from reference TRBV18 and TRBJ2-1, is NAGVMQNPRHLVRRRGQEARLRCSPMKGHSHVYWYRQLPEEGLKFMVYLQKENIIDESGMPKERFSAEFPKEGPSILRIQQVVRGDSAAYFCASSPPRLGLADYNEQFFGPGTRLTVL.

This clonotype was found many times. The DNA of the CDR3 is TGTGCCAGCACCCGGAGCGGGACGCTTGGTGATGAGCAGTTCTTC. Protein product: CASTRSGTLGDEQFF. The chain has TRBV12-3 or TRBV12-4 and TRBJ2-1, with 7 bases identical to TRBD2. V shed 7 bases, J shed 8 bases, and the junction held 14 bases outside the gene matches. There are 15 residues in the CDR3.

Note on this clonotype: Since a much larger clone is just one base distant, this may be a read error. The rearrangement joins TRBV7-2 to TRBJ2-3; D tentatively reads TRBD1 or TRBD2 (5 bases each). Germline assignment: CDR1 SGHTA and CDR2 FQGNSA. The length of the CDR3 is 15 residues. The CDR3 loop reads CASSPSGPNTVTQYF. The CDR3 bases are TGTGCCAGCAGCCCATCGGGACCAAACACAGTTACGCAGTATTTT.

This clonotype has a handful of counts. This chain links TRBV28 with TRBJ2-4; a weak D match, TRBD1 (6 bases). Deletions cut 3 bases from V and 4 bases from J, with 16 bases between. The CDR3 totals 16 residues. Germline CDR1 and CDR2: MDHEN and SYDVKM. The CDR3 DNA reads as TGTGCCAGCAGTTTTCAGGGGTCTCTAGTGAAAAACATTCAGTACTTC. Translated: CASSFQGSLVKNIQYF.

This clonotype has at least ten counts. The chain couples TRBV28 to TRBJ2-7; 12 bases are shared with TRBD2. The CDR3 sequence is 15 residues long. Germline assignment: CDR1 MDHEN and CDR2 SYDVKM. Trimming cost V 1 base and J 5 bases; bases outside gene matches: 3. The CDR3 spells CASSLLTSGSHEQYF. The CDR3, as DNA: TGTGCCAGCAGTTTATTGACTAGCGGGAGTCACGAGCAGTACTTC.

J is TRBJ2-7 and V is TRBV27; weak D call: TRBD1 (5 bases). The CDR3 has 16 residues. The germline CDR1 and CDR2 sequences are MNHEY and SMNVEV (reference sequence). V was shortened by 5 bases and J by 2 bases, with 19 bases between the two germline ends. The CDR3 loop reads CASSPPSAGQAYEQYF. The CDR3 DNA reads as TGTGCCAGCAGTCCCCCCTCGGCAGGGCAAGCCTACGAGCAGTACTTC.